These 19 T cell receptor beta chains share one sample of origin, sequenced in a study of blood T cell repertoires in COVID-19. Sequencing was performed with immunoSEQ multiplex PCR; in TCRdb, only in-frame clones are kept and a portion is missing. The data show 35,000 to 55,000 clones, around nine tenths seen once. Sequencing input: peripheral blood. These receptors were obtained from a human donor in a cohort sampled during active COVID-19.

The chain uses TRBV30 and TRBJ1-2, with D maybe TRBD1 (6 bases). Trimming removed 7 bases from V and 2 bases from J, with 11 bases in between. The CDR3 covers 12 residues. CDR1 is GTSNPN and CDR2 is SVGIG in the germline V gene (reference sequence). CDR3 amino acids: CAFGQLNYGYTF. The CDR3 region has the DNA TGTGCCTTTGGACAGTTAAACTATGGCTACACCTTC. The variable domain in full, with the rest retrieved from reference TRBV30 and TRBJ1-2, is SQTIHQWPATLVQPVGSPLSLECTVEGTSNPNLYWYRQAAGRGLQLLFYSVGIGQISSEVPQNLSASRPQDRQFILSSKKLLLSDSGFYLCAFGQLNYGYTFGSGTRLTVV.

This clone was counted at least ten times. V gene TRBV30 combines with J gene TRBJ1-6; D not certain. This CDR3 is built from 13 residues. The germline CDR1 and CDR2 sequences are GTSNPN and SVGIG (reference sequence). The V end was cut by 4 bases, the J end by 10 bases, with 14 bases between. CDR3 sequence reads: CAWTLRDRSPLHF. CDR3 DNA: TGTGCCTGGACGCTCCGGGATAGATCACCCCTCCACTTT.

CDR3: CASSLAMGGPSDTQYF. The DNA for the CDR3 is TGTGCCAGCAGCTTGGCTATGGGGGGGCCTTCAGATACGCAGTATTTT. The V gene is TRBV5-4, the J gene TRBJ2-3, with a weak D call TRBD2 (7 bases). The CDR3 is made up of 16 amino acids. Looked up from germline, CDR1 is SGHNT and CDR2 is YYREEE (reference sequence). V lost 0 bases, J lost 4 bases, and 15 bases lay in between.

The genes are TRBV5-1 and TRBJ2-2; D is ambiguous. The CDR3 extends over 13 amino acids. Germline V gene sequence: CDR1 SGHRS, CDR2 YFSETQ. V was clipped by 4 bases and J by 1 base, with 5 bases between them. CDR3 sequence: CASSEKNTGELFF. CDR3 coding DNA: TGCGCCAGCAGCGAGAAGAACACCGGGGAGCTGTTTTTT. Complete variable domain (other parts from reference TRBV5-1 and TRBJ2-2): KAGVTQTPRYLIKTRGQQVTLSCSPISGHRSVSWYQQTPGQGLQFLFEYFSETQRNKGNFPGRFSGRQFSNSRSEMNVSTLELGDSALYLCASSEKNTGELFFGEGSRLTVL.

This clone was observed a single time. The chain recombines TRBV9 with TRBJ2-3; 12 positions agree with TRBD2. CDR1 is SGDLS, CDR2 YYNGEE, per germline. The CDR3 is 17 residues long. Trimming cost V 0 bases and J 6 bases; bases outside gene matches: 8. CDR3 in amino acids: CASSVATSGGPSDTQYF. The CDR3 DNA sequence: TGTGCCAGCAGCGTAGCTACTAGCGGGGGGCCATCGGATACGCAGTATTTT.

The V and J genes are TRBV12-3 or TRBV12-4 and TRBJ1-6, with D unclear. V was clipped by 0 bases and J by 6 bases, with 3 bases between them. This CDR3 has 13 residues. CDR3: CASSLALNSPLHF. The CDR3 DNA reads TGTGCCAGCAGTTTAGCTCTTAATTCACCCCTCCACTTT.

The CDR3 DNA sequence: TGTGCCAGCAGCTTAGACGCGGGTTGGACTGAAGCTTTCTTT. This sequence encodes CASSLDAGWTEAFF. This chain connects TRBV11-2 to TRBJ1-1; D remains unclear. The V gene's germline CDR1 is SGHAT and CDR2 FQNNGV. The CDR3 covers 14 residues. Deletions cut 0 bases from V and 5 bases from J, with 10 bases between. The full variable domain, rest sourced from reference TRBV11-2 and TRBJ1-1, is EAGVAQSPRYKIIEKRQSVAFWCNPISGHATLYWYQQILGQGPKLLIQFQNNGVVDDSQLPKDRFSAERLKGVDSTLKIQPAKLEDSAVYLCASSLDAGWTEAFFGQGTRLTVV.

Within the sample, this clone is medium-sized. The chain employs TRBV24-1 and TRBJ2-2; tentative D call: TRBD1 (6 bases). This CDR3 contains 13 residues. Deletions cut 6 bases from V and 4 bases from J, with 8 bases between. Germline V lookup: CDR1 KGHDR, CDR2 SFDVKD. The CDR3 nucleotides read TGTGCCACCAGTCTAGGGGGCACCGGGGAGCTGTTTTTT. Translated: CATSLGGTGELFF.

V is TRBV5-1 and J is TRBJ1-4; 9 positions match TRBD1. The CDR3 length is 15 residues. V shed 4 bases and J 8 bases; nucleotides not matched to a gene: 9. Germline V gene lookup returns CDR1 SGHRS and CDR2 YFSETQ. The CDR3: CASSPGDRVGEKLFF. The CDR3 coding sequence is TGCGCCAGCAGCCCCGGGGACAGGGTGGGAGAAAAACTGTTTTTT.

V and J are TRBV7-6 and TRBJ2-7; maybe TRBD1 (5 bases). Trimming stripped 4 bases from V and 3 bases from J, with 10 bases between. Per germline, CDR1 SGHVS and CDR2 FNYEAQ. CDR3 length: 13 residues. CDR3 sequence (DNA): TGTGCCAGCAGCTCGACGCAGGGCTACGAGCAGTACTTC. Translation: CASSSTQGYEQYF.

The chain carries TRBV6-5 and TRBJ2-3; TRBD1 matches at 8 bases. In germline, CDR1 is MNHEY, CDR2 SVGAGI. Losses at the gene ends were 6 bases for V and 2 bases for J; bases not matched to a gene: 4. There are 14 residues in the CDR3. CDR3: CASRDRAPTDTQYF. As DNA, the CDR3 is TGTGCCAGCAGGGACAGGGCCCCCACAGATACGCAGTATTTT.

This sequence joins TRBV6-5 and TRBJ1-1; TRBD1 matches at 7 bases. Trimming at V came to 0 bases and at J to 8 bases, leaving 6 bases not matched to a gene. Germline assignment: CDR1 MNHEY and CDR2 SVGAGI. CDR3 length equals 14 residues. The CDR3 loop is CASSYSWDSQEAFF. CDR3 bases: TGTGCCAGCAGTTACTCGTGGGACAGCCAAGAAGCTTTCTTT.

The chain couples TRBV14 to TRBJ1-1; unclear D gene. The CDR3 is 15 amino acids. The ends were cut back, 1 base at V and 1 base at J, with 10 bases in the middle. CDR1 SGHDN and CDR2 FVKESK come from the germline V gene. The CDR3 spells CASSQVTRGNTEAFF. The CDR3, as DNA: TGTGCCAGCAGCCAAGTTACTCGCGGGAACACTGAAGCTTTCTTT.

This chain joins TRBV6-5 and TRBJ1-1; D gene ambiguous. The germline V gene encodes CDR1 MNHEY and CDR2 SVGAGI. The CDR3 spans 16 residues. V lost 4 bases and J lost 5, with 20 bases in between. In DNA, the CDR3 is TGTGCCAGCAGTTTCCCCTTGGGAGGGAGAAGAACTGAAGCTTTCTTT. Encoded protein: CASSFPLGGRRTEAFF.

This clone has only one observation. The chain has TRBV27 and TRBJ2-7; 9 positions match TRBD1. CDR1 and CDR2 from the germline V gene are MNHEY and SMNVEV (reference sequence). CDR3 length equals 16 residues. J lost 4 bases, V lost 5 bases, and 12 bases had no gene match. CDR3 sequence: CASSPESPGQGYEQYF. In DNA, the CDR3 is TGTGCCAGCAGTCCCGAATCTCCGGGACAGGGTTACGAGCAGTACTTC.

V and J are TRBV5-4 and TRBJ2-1, with a weak D call TRBD2 (5 bases). Germline assignment: CDR1 SGHNT and CDR2 YYREEE (reference sequence). V lost 4 bases, J lost 7 bases, and 12 bases lay in between. This CDR3 comprises 13 residues. CDR3 DNA: TGTGCCAGCAGCACAGACTATCGGAATGAGCAGTTCTTC. Residues: CASSTDYRNEQFF.

The chain has TRBV10-3 and TRBJ2-3, with D possibly TRBD2 on 5 matching bases. CDR1 and CDR2 (germline): ENHRY, SYGVKD. V was shortened by 0 bases and J by 5 bases, with 9 bases between the two germline ends. This CDR3 has 14 amino acids. The CDR3 region is CAISESDYLDTQYF. The CDR3 region has the DNA TGTGCCATCAGTGAGTCTGACTACTTAGATACGCAGTATTTT.

The chain couples TRBV7-3 to TRBJ1-1; D not resolved. V lost 4 bases, J lost 2 bases, and 8 bases lay in between. The CDR3 loop spans 13 amino acids. Germline CDR1 SGHTA, CDR2 FQGTGA. The CDR3, as DNA: TGTGCCAGCAGCTCCGCTATCAACACTGAAGCTTTCTTT. Protein product: CASSSAINTEAFF. The full variable domain, completed using reference TRBV7-3 and TRBJ1-1, is GAGVSQTPSNKVTEKGKYVELRCDPISGHTALYWYRQSLGQGPEFLIYFQGTGAADDSGLPNDRFFAVRPEGSVSTLKIQRTERGDSAVYLCASSSAINTEAFFGQGTRLTVV.

This chain joins TRBV4-2 and TRBJ2-3; tentatively, D is TRBD1 (6 bases). CDR3 length: 13 amino acids. CDR1 is LGHNA, CDR2 YNFKEQ, per germline. Trimming shortened V by 3 bases and J by 5 bases, and 9 bases separated the two germline ends. The DNA of the CDR3 is TGTGCCAGCAGCCATGAGACAGGAGATACGCAGTATTTT. Translated, it gives CASSHETGDTQYF.